This note documents a single T cell receptor (beta chain) sequence. Original methodology: Nucleated cell number was recorded as an estimate derived from reference gene primer amplification. Repertoires were generated with immunoSEQ multiplex PCR, while TCRdb's copy carries only in-frame clones and drops some. That table supplies the V and J calls and clone size; D and trimming were determined from the DNA. Here the sample spans some 200,000 clones, under 90% being singletons. The CDR3 is made up of 13 amino acids. The germline CDR1 and CDR2 sequences are KGHSH and LQKENI. V lost 3 bases, J lost 4 bases, and 2 bases stayed unmatched. The data originate from a study of blood T cell repertoires in COVID-19. In the study overall: Specimens from acute and convalescent COVID-19 originated in the United States, Italy and Spain.

Sequencing was carried out using peripheral blood. This chain connects TRBV18 to TRBJ2-5; 7 nucleotides agree with TRBD2. This clonotype originated in a woman aged 60-75 years who had recovered from COVID-19. CDR3 protein: CASSPGLRETQYF. In DNA, the CDR3 is TGTGCCAGCTCACCGGGACTAAGAGAGACCCAGTACTTC.